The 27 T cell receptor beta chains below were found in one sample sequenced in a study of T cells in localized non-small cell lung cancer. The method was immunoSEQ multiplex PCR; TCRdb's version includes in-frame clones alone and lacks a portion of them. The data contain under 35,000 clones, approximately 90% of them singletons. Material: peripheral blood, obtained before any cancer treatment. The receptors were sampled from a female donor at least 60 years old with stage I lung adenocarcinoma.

CDR3 sequence: CASSFPRGGLFTDTQYF. The CDR3 DNA follows: TGTGCCAGCAGCTTCCCCCGGGGGGGGCTCTTCACAGATACGCAGTATTTT. V usage is TRBV7-9 and J usage is TRBJ2-3; 8 bases are a match to TRBD2. The length of the CDR3 is 17 residues. After removal of 3 bases from V and 2 bases from J, the junction contained 10 bases not matched to a gene. CDR1 and CDR2 (germline): SEHNR, FQNEAQ (reference sequence).

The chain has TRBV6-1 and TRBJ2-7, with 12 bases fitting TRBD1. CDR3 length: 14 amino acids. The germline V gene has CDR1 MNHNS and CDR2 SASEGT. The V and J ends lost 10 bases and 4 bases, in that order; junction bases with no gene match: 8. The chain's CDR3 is CATQTGQGAYEQYF. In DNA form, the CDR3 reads TGTGCCACCCAAACGGGACAGGGGGCATACGAGCAGTACTTC.

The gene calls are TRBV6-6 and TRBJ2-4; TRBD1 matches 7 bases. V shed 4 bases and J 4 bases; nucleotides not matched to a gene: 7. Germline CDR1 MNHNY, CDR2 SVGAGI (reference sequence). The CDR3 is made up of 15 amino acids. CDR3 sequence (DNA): TGTGCCAGCAGTTCGTCCGGGACAGAGAAAAACATTCAGTACTTC. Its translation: CASSSSGTEKNIQYF.

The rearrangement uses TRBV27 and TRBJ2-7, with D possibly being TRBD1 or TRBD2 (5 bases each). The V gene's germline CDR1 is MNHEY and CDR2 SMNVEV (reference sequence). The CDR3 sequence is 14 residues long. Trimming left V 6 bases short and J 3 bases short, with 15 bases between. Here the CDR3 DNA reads TGTGCCAGCAGGCCAGGGACCTATAACTACGAGCAGTACTTC. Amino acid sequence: CASRPGTYNYEQYF.

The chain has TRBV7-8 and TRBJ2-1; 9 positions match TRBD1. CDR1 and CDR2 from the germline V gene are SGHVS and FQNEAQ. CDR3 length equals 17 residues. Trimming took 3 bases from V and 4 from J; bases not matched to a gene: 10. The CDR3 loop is CASSLQLGQGIYNEQFF. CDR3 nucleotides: TGTGCCAGCAGCTTGCAGCTCGGACAGGGGATATACAATGAGCAGTTCTTC.

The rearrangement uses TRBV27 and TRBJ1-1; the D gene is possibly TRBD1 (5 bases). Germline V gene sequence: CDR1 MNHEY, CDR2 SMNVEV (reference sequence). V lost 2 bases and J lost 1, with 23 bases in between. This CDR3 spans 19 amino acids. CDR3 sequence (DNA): TGTGCCAGCAGTTTAAAGGGCGGGAGGGGTCTTACAGGGAACACTGAAGCTTTCTTT. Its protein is CASSLKGGRGLTGNTEAFF.

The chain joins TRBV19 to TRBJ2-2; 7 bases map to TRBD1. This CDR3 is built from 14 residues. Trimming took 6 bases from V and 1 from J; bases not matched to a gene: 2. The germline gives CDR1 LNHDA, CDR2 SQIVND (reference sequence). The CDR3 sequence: CASSRQGNTGELFF. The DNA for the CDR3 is TGTGCCAGTAGCCGACAGGGGAACACCGGGGAGCTGTTTTTT. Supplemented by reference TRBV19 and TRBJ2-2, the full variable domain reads DGGITQSPKYLFRKEGQNVTLSCEQNLNHDAMYWYRQDPGQGLRLIYYSQIVNDFQKGDIAEGYSVSREKKESFPLTVTSAQKNPTAFYLCASSRQGNTGELFFGEGSRLTVL.

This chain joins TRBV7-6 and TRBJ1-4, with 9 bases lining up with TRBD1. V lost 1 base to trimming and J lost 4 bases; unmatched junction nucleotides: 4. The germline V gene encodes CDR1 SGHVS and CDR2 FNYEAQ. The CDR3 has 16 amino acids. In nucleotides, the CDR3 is TGTGCCAGCAGCTTAGGCGGGACAGGGAGTAATGAAAAACTGTTTTTT. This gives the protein CASSLGGTGSNEKLFF. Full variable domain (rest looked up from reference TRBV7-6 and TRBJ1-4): GAGVSQSPRYKVTKRGQDVALRCDPISGHVSLYWYRQALGQGPEFLTYFNYEAQQDKSGLPNDRFSAERPEGSISTLTIQRTEQRDSAMYRCASSLGGTGSNEKLFFGSGTQLSVL.

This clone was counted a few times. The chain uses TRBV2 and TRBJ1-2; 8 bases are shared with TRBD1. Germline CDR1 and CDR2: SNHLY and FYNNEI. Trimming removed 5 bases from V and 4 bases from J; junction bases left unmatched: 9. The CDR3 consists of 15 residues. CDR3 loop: CASSSQPGQVYGYTF. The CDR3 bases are TGTGCCAGCAGTAGCCAACCGGGACAGGTCTATGGCTACACCTTC.

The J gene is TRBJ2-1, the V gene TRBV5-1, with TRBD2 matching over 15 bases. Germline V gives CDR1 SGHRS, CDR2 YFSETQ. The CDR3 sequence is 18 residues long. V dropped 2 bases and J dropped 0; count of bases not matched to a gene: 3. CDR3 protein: CASSFGTSGGSSYNEQFF. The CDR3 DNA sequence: TGCGCCAGCAGCTTTGGGACTAGCGGGGGGAGCTCCTACAATGAGCAGTTCTTC. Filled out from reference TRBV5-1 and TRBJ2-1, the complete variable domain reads KAGVTQTPRYLIKTRGQQVTLSCSPISGHRSVSWYQQTPGQGLQFLFEYFSETQRNKGNFPGRFSGRQFSNSRSEMNVSTLELGDSALYLCASSFGTSGGSSYNEQFFGPGTRLTVL.

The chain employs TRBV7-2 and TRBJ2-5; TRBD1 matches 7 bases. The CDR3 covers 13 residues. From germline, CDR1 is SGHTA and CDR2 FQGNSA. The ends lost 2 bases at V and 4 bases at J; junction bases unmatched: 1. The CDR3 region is CASSLRGRETQYF. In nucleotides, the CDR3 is TGTGCCAGCAGCTTAAGGGGGCGAGAGACCCAGTACTTC.

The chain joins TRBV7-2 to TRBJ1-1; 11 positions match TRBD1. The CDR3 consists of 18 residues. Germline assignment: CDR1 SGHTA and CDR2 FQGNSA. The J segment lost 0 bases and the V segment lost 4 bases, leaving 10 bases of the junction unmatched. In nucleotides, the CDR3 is TGTGCCAGCAGCTCACCTAGGACAGGGGGCTTTATGAACACTGAAGCTTTCTTT. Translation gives CASSSPRTGGFMNTEAFF.

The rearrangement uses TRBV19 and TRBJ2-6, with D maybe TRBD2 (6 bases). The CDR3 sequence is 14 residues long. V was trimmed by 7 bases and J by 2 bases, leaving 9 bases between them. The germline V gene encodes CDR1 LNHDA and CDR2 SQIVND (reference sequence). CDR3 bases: TGTGCCAGTATTGAGCGGGCTGGGGCCAACGTCCTGACTTTC. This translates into CASIERAGANVLTF.

The CDR3 region has the DNA TGCGCCAGCAGCCCAGGACAGGGGCCGGGTTCACCCCTCCACTTT. Amino acids: CASSPGQGPGSPLHF. The gene calls are TRBV5-1 and TRBJ1-6; 9 nucleotides match TRBD1. V was clipped by 4 bases and J by 9 bases; unmatched bases: 8. Germline-derived CDR1 and CDR2 are SGHRS and YFSETQ. This CDR3 has 15 residues.

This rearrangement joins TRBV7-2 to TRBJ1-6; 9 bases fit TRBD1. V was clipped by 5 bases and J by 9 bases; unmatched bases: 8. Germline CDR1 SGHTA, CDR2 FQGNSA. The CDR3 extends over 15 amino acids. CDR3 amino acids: CASSTLGDRASPLHF. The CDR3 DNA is TGTGCCAGCAGCACCCTTGGGGACAGGGCTTCACCCCTCCACTTT.

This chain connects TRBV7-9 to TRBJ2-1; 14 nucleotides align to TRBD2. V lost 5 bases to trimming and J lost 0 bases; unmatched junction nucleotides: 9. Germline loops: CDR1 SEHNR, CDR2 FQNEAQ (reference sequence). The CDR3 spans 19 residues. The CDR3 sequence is CASSTGLAGGISSYNEQFF. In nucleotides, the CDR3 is TGTGCCAGCAGCACCGGACTAGCGGGGGGCATTAGCTCCTACAATGAGCAGTTCTTC.

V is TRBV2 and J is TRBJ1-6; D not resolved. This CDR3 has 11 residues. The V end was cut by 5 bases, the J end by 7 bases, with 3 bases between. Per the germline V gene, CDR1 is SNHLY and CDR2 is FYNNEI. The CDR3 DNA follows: TGTGCCAGCAGTCCGAATTCACCCCTCCACTTT. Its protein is CASSPNSPLHF.

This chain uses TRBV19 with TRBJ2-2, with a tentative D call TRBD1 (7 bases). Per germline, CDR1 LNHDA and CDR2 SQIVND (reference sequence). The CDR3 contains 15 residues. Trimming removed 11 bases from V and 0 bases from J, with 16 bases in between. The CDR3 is CAAGQGGSNTGELFF. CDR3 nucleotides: TGTGCCGCAGGCCAGGGGGGTTCGAACACCGGGGAGCTGTTTTTT.

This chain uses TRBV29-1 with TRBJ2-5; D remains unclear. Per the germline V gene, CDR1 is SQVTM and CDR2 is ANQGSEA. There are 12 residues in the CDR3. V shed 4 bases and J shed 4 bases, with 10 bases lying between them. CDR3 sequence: CSVGKVGETQYF. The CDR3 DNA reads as TGCAGCGTTGGCAAGGTGGGAGAGACCCAGTACTTC. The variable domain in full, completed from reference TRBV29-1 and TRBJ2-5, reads SAVISQKPSRDICQRGTSLTIQCQVDSQVTMMFWYRQQPGQSLTLIATANQGSEATYESGFVIDKFPISRPNLTFSTLTVSNMSPEDSSIYLCSVGKVGETQYFGPGTRLLVL.

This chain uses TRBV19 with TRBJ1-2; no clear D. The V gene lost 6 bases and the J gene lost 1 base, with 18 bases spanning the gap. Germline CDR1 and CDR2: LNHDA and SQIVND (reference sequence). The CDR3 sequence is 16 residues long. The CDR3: CASRPGREGSNYGYTF. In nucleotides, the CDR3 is TGTGCCAGTAGACCGGGCCGTGAAGGAAGTAACTATGGCTACACCTTC.

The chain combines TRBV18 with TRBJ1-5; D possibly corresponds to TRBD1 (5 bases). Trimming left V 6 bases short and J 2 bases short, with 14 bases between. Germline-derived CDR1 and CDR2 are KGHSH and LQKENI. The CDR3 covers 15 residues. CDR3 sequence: CASSPDRGGNQPQHF. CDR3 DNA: TGTGCCAGCTCTCCAGATCGGGGGGGCAATCAGCCCCAGCATTTT.

The CDR3 reads CASSPYGQNTEAFF. The CDR3 DNA reads TGTGCCAGCTCACCGTACGGACAGAACACTGAAGCTTTCTTT. The chain couples TRBV18 to TRBJ1-1; a weak D match, TRBD1 (5 bases). With 3 bases removed from V and 1 base from J, the gap between germline ends came to 9 bases. The CDR3 totals 14 residues. CDR1 is KGHSH and CDR2 is LQKENI in the germline V gene.

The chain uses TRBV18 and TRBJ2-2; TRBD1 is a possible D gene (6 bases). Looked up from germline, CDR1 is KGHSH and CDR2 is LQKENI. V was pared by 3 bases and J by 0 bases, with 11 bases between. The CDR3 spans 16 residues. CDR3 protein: CASSPPRTANTGELFF. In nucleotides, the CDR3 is TGTGCCAGCTCACCGCCACGGACAGCGAACACCGGGGAGCTGTTTTTT. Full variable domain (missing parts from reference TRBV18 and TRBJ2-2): NAGVMQNPRHLVRRRGQEARLRCSPMKGHSHVYWYRQLPEEGLKFMVYLQKENIIDESGMPKERFSAEFPKEGPSILRIQQVVRGDSAAYFCASSPPRTANTGELFFGEGSRLTVL.

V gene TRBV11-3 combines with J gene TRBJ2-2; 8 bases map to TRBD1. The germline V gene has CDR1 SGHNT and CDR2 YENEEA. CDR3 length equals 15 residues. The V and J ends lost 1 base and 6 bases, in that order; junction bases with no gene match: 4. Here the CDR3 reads CASSLGTGMAGELFF. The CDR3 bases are TGTGCCAGCAGCTTAGGGACAGGGATGGCCGGGGAGCTGTTTTTT. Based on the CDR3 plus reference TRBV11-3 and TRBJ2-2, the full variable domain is EAGVVQSPRYKIIEKKQPVAFWCNPISGHNTLYWYLQNLGQGPELLIRYENEEAVDDSQLPKDRFSAERLKGVDSTLKIQPAELGDSAVYLCASSLGTGMAGELFFGEGSRLTVL.

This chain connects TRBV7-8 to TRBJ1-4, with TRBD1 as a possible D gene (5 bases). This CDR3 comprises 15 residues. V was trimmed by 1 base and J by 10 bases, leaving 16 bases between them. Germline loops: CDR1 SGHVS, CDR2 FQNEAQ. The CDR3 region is CASSLDGTEVGKLFF. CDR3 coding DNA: TGTGCCAGCAGCTTAGATGGGACTGAGGTCGGAAAACTGTTTTTT. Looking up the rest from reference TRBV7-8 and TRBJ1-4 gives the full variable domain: GAGVSQSPRYKVAKRGQDVALRCDPISGHVSLFWYQQALGQGPEFLTYFQNEAQLDKSGLPSDRFFAERPEGSVSTLKIQRTQQEDSAVYLCASSLDGTEVGKLFFGSGTQLSVL.

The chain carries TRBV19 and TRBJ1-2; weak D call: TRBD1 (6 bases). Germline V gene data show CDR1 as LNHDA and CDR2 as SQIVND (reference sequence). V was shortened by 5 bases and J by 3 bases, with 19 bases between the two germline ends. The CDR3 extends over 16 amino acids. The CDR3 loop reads CASSHHRETRYYGYTF. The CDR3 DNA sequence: TGTGCCAGTAGTCACCACAGGGAAACGAGGTACTATGGCTACACCTTC.

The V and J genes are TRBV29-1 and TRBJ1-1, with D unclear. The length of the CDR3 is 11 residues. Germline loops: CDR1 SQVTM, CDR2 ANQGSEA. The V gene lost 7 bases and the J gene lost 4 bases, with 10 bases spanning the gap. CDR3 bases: TGCAGCGCCAGGTCTAGCACTGAAGCTTTCTTT. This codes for CSARSSTEAFF. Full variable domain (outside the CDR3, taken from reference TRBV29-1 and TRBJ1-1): SAVISQKPSRDICQRGTSLTIQCQVDSQVTMMFWYRQQPGQSLTLIATANQGSEATYESGFVIDKFPISRPNLTFSTLTVSNMSPEDSSIYLCSARSSTEAFFGQGTRLTVV.